This entry is about one T cell receptor (beta chain). The antigen is unknown. The sample is drawn from a study of T-cell memory formation after mild COVID-19. Study-level points and caveats: CD8+ contracting clones occupied EMRA, while CD4+ ones occupied mainly CM and EM.

Germline values: CDR1 SGHRS, CDR2 YFSETQ. V lost 4 bases and J lost 5; bases outside the gene matches: 8. The CDR3 is 15 amino acids. Each CDR3 protein gets one entry after TCRdb re-called the 5' RACE reads with MiXCR. The data show roughly 170,000 distinct CDR3 sequences, approximately 18% seen once. Sequenced sample: PBMCs or a T cell subset sorted from them (not recorded which). The rearrangement uses TRBV5-1 and TRBJ2-2, with 7 bases identical to TRBD1. The source is a man in his late teens or twenties who had mild COVID-19 (a few samples of this study predate the infection). Cell type and time point are not known. CDR3 in DNA: TGCGCCAGCAGCACAGGGGAAAGTTGGACCGGGGAGCTGTTTTTT. Encoded protein: CASSTGESWTGELFF.